This T cell receptor beta chain was documented in a study of shared clonotypes between healthy human individuals (dated by TCRdb to the early 2020s). Turning to the overall study: A couple of women and a few men aged 18 to 49 years were included in the cohort. Different laboratories and diverse techniques were used to prepare libraries and sequence TCR repertoires, to increase sequencing depth and limit assay-specific biases. Per donor, leukapheresis produced somewhere between about 0.8 and 9 billion PBMCs. To estimate repertoire size and how much clonotype sharing occurs between individuals, the study deeply sequenced the blood TCR repertoires of about five healthy adults. For each donor, CD4 naive and CD4 memory were each run on three plates, CD8 naive on two plates, and CD8 memory on one plate. General study outcomes and caveats: The genetic and exposure-history diversity represented was limited by the small number of donors. Incomplete sequencing was indicated by rarefaction of sorted-subset datasets, despite the large sequencing depth. Sampling was restricted to blood, and TCR repertoires in tissue are likely to differ from TCR repertoires in blood. Naive subsets generally had larger estimated clonotype richness than memory subsets did. Clonotypes shared by all four sorted-subset donors showed higher generation probabilities than non-shared clonotypes. Pairwise subsampling indicated that sequencing depth was expected to affect the degree of clonotype sharing among donors. Sharing across a handful of donors was observed for approximately 5% of naive CD4, under 4% of naive CD8, 2.3% of memory CD4, and roughly 0.4% of memory CD8 clonotypes.

Remarks on this clone: Its antigen is not yet known. No base quality values were provided; no much bigger clone lies one nucleotide off.

Taken from cysteine to phenylalanine, the CDR3 has 16 residues. The DNA shown is the 48-base CDR3, in frame from base 1. Trimming leaves V shorter by 5 bases and J shorter by 3 bases, with the junction holding 4 bases beyond the gene matches. The germline V gene (reference sequence) sets CDR1 to SEHNR and CDR2 to FQNEAQ. For the CD8 naive samples, CD45RO-negative cells were positively selected for CCR7, yielding a CD45RA+CCR7+ population from which TemRA cells were excluded. Healthy HIV-negative adults with no recently reported acute infections or vaccinations were included as donors. Every donor was a Caucasian adult living in Nashville, Tennessee, USA. Blood was obtained by leukapheresis, after which PBMCs were separated by Ficoll-Histopaque density gradient centrifugation and cryopreserved in liquid nitrogen vapor phase. Analytical flow cytometry was used to check the purity and quantity of every magnetically sorted T cell population. Each sorted fraction had its genomic DNA isolated and then quantified by UV absorbance on a Nanodrop 2000c.

Using the deep immunoSEQ assay, multiplex PCR amplified TCR CDR3 regions from genomic DNA. For each cell subset, the extracted genomic DNA was distributed evenly across all wells of several immunoSEQ 96-well plates, and each plate served as one replicate. For sorted subsets, each replicate PCR was loaded with roughly 200 ng genomic DNA, equivalent to some 31,000 T cell genomes. Purified libraries were measured with a Qubit 3.0 fluorometer, size-checked on a Bioanalyzer 2100, and measured again with the KAPA Library Quantification kit. A separate single-read 150-cycle Illumina NextSeq 550 flow cell was used to sequence each immunoSEQ 96-well plate. The study's own analysis went as follows. Because the immunoSEQ output included only junctional sequences and no quality scores, the filtering could not be the same as the filtering used for full-length reads. To assign V/J genes and CDR3, sequences were annotated against IMGT germline references using PyIR, a Python wrapper for IgBLAST v1.9. Reads with weak V/J assignments (E-value above 1e-6), missing CDR3, stop codons, out-of-frame junctions, or ambiguous translated residues were removed. A V3J clonotype was defined by an identical inferred V gene, J gene, and CDR3 amino acid sequence. Percentage overlap between repertoires was calculated by dividing the number of shared unique clonotypes by the size of the smaller repertoire. RTK rarefaction, the Chao1 estimator, and Recon v2.1 estimates of unobserved clonotypes were used to assess repertoire richness. Generation probabilities were computed with OLGA for all TCRbeta clonotypes obtained by the gDNA method from several donors. TCRdb's version of the immuneACCESS table is confined to in-frame rearrangements and falls short of the full clone set. An unresolved V gene accounts for under half of the shortfall where checked; the remainder is of unknown origin. From that table come the V and J calls and clone size; the DNA was used to work out D and trimming. Counted in this sample were approximately 590,000 clones; about 95% of them appeared once. The biggest ten clones account for 0.095% to 0.12% of the sample.

The V and J segments used are TRBV7-9 and TRBJ2-1, with 13 junctional bases fitting TRBD2. This receptor was obtained from a woman aged 25 to 39 in good health. Input material: naive CD8+ T cells sorted from blood. In the paper's terms, the cell subset or site label means: CD45RA+CCR7+. Read as DNA, the sequence is TGTGCCAGCAGCCCGGGACTAGCGGGGTACTACAATGAGCAGTTCTTC. Its translation is CASSPGLAGYYNEQFF.